This T cell receptor beta chain emerged from a study of ipilimumab plus nivolumab after autologous stem cell transplantation. Whole-study context: A median of roughly 8 nivolumab and 5 or 6 ipilimumab doses were given. Myeloma patients were high-risk transplant-naive or relapsed within 3 years of first autologous transplant.

This clone was counted between two and nine times. TCRdb's copy holds only in-frame clones and misses some; the assay was immunoSEQ multiplex PCR. Among about 47,000 clones listed, around nine tenths were seen once. This specimen consisted of PBMCs, obtained in a trial of ipilimumab plus nivolumab as post-transplant consolidation. This TCR came from a male donor with multiple myeloma.

CDR3 nucleotides: TGTGCCAGCAGGCCGACAGATAGCAATCAGCCCCAGCATTTT. It encodes CASRPTDSNQPQHF. This chain joins TRBV6-5 and TRBJ1-5; D perhaps matches TRBD1 (5 bases). CDR1 MNHEY and CDR2 SVGAGI come from the germline V gene. V was clipped by 6 bases and J by 0 bases, with 9 bases between them. CDR3 size: 14 residues.